This passage covers 19 T cell receptor beta chains from one sample sequenced in a study of OX40 agonist ivuxolimab in advanced cancers. Libraries were built with the immunoSEQ multiplex PCR assay. Here the immuneACCESS table is served through TCRdb, limited to in-frame sequences with V and J called. Missing clones are a known gap in these copies; in checked studies unresolved V genes cover under half, and the rest lacks a known reason. For this sample the table gives around 150,000 clones, of which 85% to 95% were detected only once. Approximately 0.99% of the sample is taken by the ten largest. Sequencing was performed on CD4+ or CD8+ T cells sorted from blood, taken in a trial of the OX40 agonist ivuxolimab. These receptors were obtained from an adult with an advanced solid tumor such as melanoma, head and neck, liver or kidney cancer.

The rearrangement uses TRBV5-5 and TRBJ2-7; D unresolved. Looked up from germline, CDR1 is SGHKS and CDR2 is YYEKEE (reference sequence). V was shortened by 0 bases and J by 4 bases, with 5 bases between the two germline ends. This CDR3 region has 12 residues. The CDR3 loop reads CASSLVQYEQYF. CDR3 nucleotides: TGTGCCAGCAGCTTGGTCCAGTACGAGCAGTACTTC. The variable domain in full, completed from reference TRBV5-5 and TRBJ2-7, reads DAGVTQSPTHLIKTRGQQVTLRCSPISGHKSVSWYQQVLGQGPQFIFQYYEKEERGRGNFPDRFSARQFPNYSSELNVNALLLGDSALYLCASSLVQYEQYFGPGTRLTVT.

This chain connects TRBV11-2 to TRBJ1-2; D is possibly TRBD1 (6 bases). Germline assignment: CDR1 SGHAT and CDR2 FQNNGV. Trimming took off 5 bases at V and 7 bases at J, with 17 bases between the two ends. This CDR3 is 14 amino acids long. In DNA, the CDR3 is TGTGCCAGCAGCGCCAATGGGGGGCAGGGTGGCTACACCTTC. Translation: CASSANGGQGGYTF.

The chain uses TRBV9 and TRBJ1-1; D is unclear. Trimming left V 2 bases short and J 5 bases short, with 13 bases between. Germline loops: CDR1 SGDLS, CDR2 YYNGEE. The CDR3 spans 14 residues. The CDR3 is CASSVGRSGTEAFF. The CDR3 coding sequence is TGTGCCAGCAGCGTGGGAAGGTCAGGAACTGAAGCTTTCTTT.

The chain couples TRBV6-6 to TRBJ2-7, with 12 bases matching TRBD2. This CDR3 has 15 amino acids. Germline V gene sequence: CDR1 MNHNY, CDR2 SVGAGI (reference sequence). V shed 4 bases and J 6 bases; nucleotides not matched to a gene: 7. The CDR3 reads CASSWELAGGGEQYF. The CDR3, as DNA: TGTGCCAGCAGTTGGGAACTAGCGGGAGGCGGCGAGCAGTACTTC.

The rearrangement uses TRBV5-1 and TRBJ2-5, with TRBD1 matching over 11 bases. Trimming took 1 base from V and 5 from J; bases not matched to a gene: 10. Germline CDR1 reads SGHRS; CDR2 reads YFSETQ. This CDR3 is built from 17 residues. The CDR3 DNA reads TGCGCCAGCAGCTTGACCCCCTGGACAGGGGGCGCGGAGACCCAGTACTTC. It encodes CASSLTPWTGGAETQYF.

The rearrangement links TRBV19 to TRBJ2-3, with D hard to call. V gave up 6 bases and J gave up 0 bases, with 13 bases separating them. Germline V CDR1 and CDR2: LNHDA, SQIVND (reference sequence). The CDR3 spans 15 residues. The CDR3, as DNA: TGTGCCAGTAGCGCAGACTGGGGAAGCACAGATACGCAGTATTTT. Its protein product is CASSADWGSTDTQYF. The full variable domain, in which reference TRBV19 and TRBJ2-3 provide the parts outside the CDR3, is DGGITQSPKYLFRKEGQNVTLSCEQNLNHDAMYWYRQDPGQGLRLIYYSQIVNDFQKGDIAEGYSVSREKKESFPLTVTSAQKNPTAFYLCASSADWGSTDTQYFGPGTRLTVL.

V and J are TRBV27 and TRBJ1-4; weak D call: TRBD1 (6 bases). V lost 5 bases and J lost 7, with 14 bases in between. The CDR3 is 14 residues long. Germline V gene sequence: CDR1 MNHEY, CDR2 SMNVEV (reference sequence). The DNA of the CDR3 is TGTGCCAGCAGTGCATCGGGGGCGGGTGAAAAACTGTTTTTT. It encodes CASSASGAGEKLFF.

This chain connects TRBV6-5 to TRBJ1-2, with TRBD1 matching 8 bases. CDR1 and CDR2 (germline): MNHEY, SVGAGI. CDR3 size: 13 residues. The V segment lost 5 bases and the J segment 8 bases; nucleotides outside the gene matches: 7. Written as DNA, the CDR3 is TGTGCCAGCAGTGAAGCGGACAGGGAGGGCTACACCTTC. Amino acids: CASSEADREGYTF.

V is TRBV5-4 and J is TRBJ1-2; weak D call: TRBD1 (5 bases). With 0 bases removed from V and 1 base from J, the gap between germline ends came to 10 bases. This CDR3 is 15 amino acids long. From germline, CDR1 is SGHNT and CDR2 YYREEE (reference sequence). CDR3 loop: CASSLAGHLNYGYTF. The CDR3 DNA follows: TGTGCCAGCAGCTTGGCAGGGCATCTTAACTATGGCTACACCTTC.

The chain carries TRBV27 and TRBJ2-7; 10 nucleotides agree with TRBD2. Losses at the gene ends were 4 bases for V and 4 bases for J; bases not matched to a gene: 10. Looked up from germline, CDR1 is MNHEY and CDR2 is SMNVEV (reference sequence). This CDR3 spans 16 amino acids. CDR3 DNA sequence: TGTGCCAGCAGTTGGACTAGCGGCAGAGGTAGTTACGAGCAGTACTTC. Amino acids: CASSWTSGRGSYEQYF.

CDR3 in DNA: TGCGCCAGCAGCTTCGGGCCTGCAACTAATGAAAAACTGTTTTTT. Protein sequence: CASSFGPATNEKLFF. This chain links TRBV5-1 with TRBJ1-4; no definite D call. Trimming removed 2 bases at V and 0 bases at J, with 8 bases between. This CDR3 region has 15 residues. The germline gives CDR1 SGHRS, CDR2 YFSETQ.

This clone was found once. The rearrangement uses TRBV5-4 and TRBJ2-5, with 11 bases lining up with TRBD2. The ends lost 6 bases at V and 3 bases at J; junction bases unmatched: 4. Germline CDR1 SGHNT, CDR2 YYREEE (reference sequence). The CDR3 consists of 14 residues. The CDR3, as DNA: TGTGCCAGCACGGGGGGACTAGCGGAAGAGACCCAGTACTTC. It translates to CASTGGLAEETQYF.

The chain has TRBV7-2 and TRBJ2-7, with 10 bases lining up with TRBD1. V lost 5 bases and J lost 5; bases outside the gene matches: 6. CDR3 length: 14 residues. The germline CDR1 and CDR2 sequences are SGHTA and FQGNSA. CDR3 loop: CASSPPGTGDEQYF. Written as DNA, the CDR3 is TGTGCCAGCAGCCCACCCGGGACAGGGGACGAGCAGTACTTC.

This chain connects TRBV4-1 to TRBJ1-2; unclear D gene. The V end lost 0 bases, the J end lost 1 base, and 12 bases lay between the germline ends. Germline loops: CDR1 MGHRA, CDR2 YSYEKL. The CDR3 loop spans 16 amino acids. The CDR3 sequence: CASSQDHGLNNYGYTF. CDR3 nucleotides: TGCGCCAGCAGCCAAGATCACGGCCTCAATAACTATGGCTACACCTTC.

This chain joins TRBV27 and TRBJ2-4; D unresolved. V was cut by 5 bases and J by 0 bases, with 14 bases left in between. The length of the CDR3 is 16 residues. Germline V gene data show CDR1 as MNHEY and CDR2 as SMNVEV (reference sequence). CDR3 nucleotides: TGTGCCAGCAGTCCCGACATAACGAGAGCCAAAAACATTCAGTACTTC. Amino acids: CASSPDITRAKNIQYF.

V usage is TRBV18 and J usage is TRBJ2-7; D uncertain. From germline, CDR1 is KGHSH and CDR2 LQKENI. Trimming took off 3 bases at V and 0 bases at J, with 12 bases between the two ends. CDR3 size: 15 residues. The CDR3, as DNA: TGTGCCAGCTCACCCAAGGACGCGAGCTCCTACGAGCAGTACTTC. Its protein is CASSPKDASSYEQYF. The complete variable domain, with remaining parts taken from reference TRBV18 and TRBJ2-7, reads NAGVMQNPRHLVRRRGQEARLRCSPMKGHSHVYWYRQLPEEGLKFMVYLQKENIIDESGMPKERFSAEFPKEGPSILRIQQVVRGDSAAYFCASSPKDASSYEQYFGPGTRLTVT.

This clone showed up just once. The rearrangement uses TRBV28 and TRBJ1-1; a weak D match, TRBD1 (5 bases). The CDR3 spans 12 residues. Germline-derived CDR1 and CDR2 are MDHEN and SYDVKM. Trimming pared 1 base from V and 10 bases from J, leaving 10 bases between. The CDR3 spells CASSLSGYGAFF. DNA of the CDR3: TGTGCCAGCAGTTTATCAGGGTATGGAGCTTTCTTT.

The CDR3 loop reads CASSLVGVPSSPLHF. The CDR3 DNA follows: TGTGCCAGCAGCTTAGTAGGGGTTCCGAGTTCACCCCTCCACTTT. This rearrangement joins TRBV7-2 to TRBJ1-6; possibly TRBD1 for D (5 bases). The CDR3 contains 15 residues. Germline V gene data show CDR1 as SGHTA and CDR2 as FQGNSA. V lost 1 base, J lost 9 bases, and 13 bases lay in between.

The CDR3 DNA sequence: TGTGCCAGCAGCTTAGTTATCGGGGGCGAAGGTCAGCCCCAGCATTTT. It is translated as CASSLVIGGEGQPQHF. This chain joins TRBV7-2 and TRBJ1-5; perhaps TRBD1 as D (6 bases). V was shortened by 1 base and J by 6 bases, with 16 bases between the two germline ends. This CDR3 spans 16 amino acids. The germline V gene has CDR1 SGHTA and CDR2 FQGNSA.